The T cell receptor (beta chain) under discussion was sequenced for a study of blood T cell repertoires in COVID-19. In germline, CDR1 is MNHEY, CDR2 SVGEGT. V was trimmed by 7 bases and J by 3 bases, leaving 19 bases between them. The CDR3 covers 15 residues. Profiling relied on immunoSEQ multiplex PCR, and the TCRdb table lists in-frame clones only, not all of them. The sample gives 15,000 to 16,000 clones, under 85% of which show up once; roughly a third is in the top ten. The sequencing input was peripheral blood. The source is a man between 65 and 85 years old with active or convalescent COVID-19. The chain recombines TRBV6-2 or TRBV6-3 with TRBJ2-7; possible D gene TRBD2, 5 bases. The CDR3 coding sequence is TGTGCCAGCACCCCGGGAACGGAGGTCCGCTACGAGCAGTACTTC. The encoded protein is CASTPGTEVRYEQYF.